This T cell receptor beta chain was observed in a study of blood T cell repertoires in COVID-19. Clones were read by immunoSEQ multiplex PCR, and TCRdb kept only the in-frame ones, dropping some. The sample records around 330,000 clones, over 75% being singletons. Germline loops: CDR1 LGHNA, CDR2 YSLEER. The CDR3 extends over 15 amino acids. Trimming removed 0 bases at V and 5 bases at J, with 13 bases between. This TCR was recovered from a woman in her forties or fifties with active or convalescent COVID-19. Sequencing was performed on peripheral blood. The chain couples TRBV4-3 to TRBJ1-2, with D maybe TRBD1 (5 bases). The CDR3 nucleotides read TGCGCCAGCAGCCAAGATCGGAGACAGAAGTATGGCTACACCTTC. As protein: CASSQDRRQKYGYTF.